This T cell receptor beta chain was captured by sequencing in a study of T cells expressing NK-cell markers. As regards this clonotype: Antigen unknown.

TCRdb reworked the 5' RACE reads into one entry per CDR3 protein, no DNA. The sample's table shows over 350,000 distinct CDR3 sequences. Study-wide findings and caveats: For a handful of donors, these clonotypes were likewise the leading ones in the CD3+CD56-NKG2C+ fraction.

Germline V gene sequence: CDR1 WNHNN, CDR2 SYGVQD (reference sequence). This CDR3 spans 17 amino acids. V is TRBV10-1 and J is TRBJ1-5; as DNA is missing, the TRBD1 call by TCRdb cannot be tested. Sequencing was done on a sample of blood T cells: a sorted CD56 or NKG2C T cell subset, CD4+ or CD8+ T cells, or bulk PBMC T cells (not recorded which). The receptor was isolated from a woman in her forties or fifties in good health. The CDR3: CASRSPGQRHPNQPQHF.